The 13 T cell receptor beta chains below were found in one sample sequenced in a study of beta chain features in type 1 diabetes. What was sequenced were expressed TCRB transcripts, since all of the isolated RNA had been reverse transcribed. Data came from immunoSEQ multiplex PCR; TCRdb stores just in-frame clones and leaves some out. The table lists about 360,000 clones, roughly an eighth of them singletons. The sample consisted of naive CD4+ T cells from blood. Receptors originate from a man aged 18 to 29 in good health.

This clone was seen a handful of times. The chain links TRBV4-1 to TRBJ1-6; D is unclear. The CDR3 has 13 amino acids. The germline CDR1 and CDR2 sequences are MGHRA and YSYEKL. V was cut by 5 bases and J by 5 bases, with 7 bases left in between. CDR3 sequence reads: CASSWRDNSPLHF. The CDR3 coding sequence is TGCGCCAGCAGCTGGCGGGATAATTCACCCCTCCACTTT.

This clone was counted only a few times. CDR3 sequence: CSVEETGLSEQYF. CDR3 coding DNA: TGCAGCGTTGAAGAGACAGGGCTTTCCGAGCAGTACTTC. The rearrangement uses TRBV29-1 and TRBJ2-7; 7 nucleotides line up with TRBD1. Unmatched junction bases numbered 5, after V lost 0 bases and J lost 6 bases. The germline V gene encodes CDR1 SQVTM and CDR2 ANQGSEA. This CDR3 comprises 13 residues.

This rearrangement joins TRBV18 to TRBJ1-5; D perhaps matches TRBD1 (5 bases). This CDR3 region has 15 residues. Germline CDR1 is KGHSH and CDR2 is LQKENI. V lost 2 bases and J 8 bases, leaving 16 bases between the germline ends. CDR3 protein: CASSPYSGPGEPQHF. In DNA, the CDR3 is TGTGCCAGCTCACCATACAGCGGTCCGGGGGAGCCCCAGCATTTT.

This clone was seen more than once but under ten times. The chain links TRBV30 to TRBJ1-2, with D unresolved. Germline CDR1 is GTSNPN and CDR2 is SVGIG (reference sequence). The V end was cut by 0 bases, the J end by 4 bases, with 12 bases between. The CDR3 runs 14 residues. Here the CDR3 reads CAWSVEDHSYGYTF. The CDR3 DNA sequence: TGTGCCTGGAGTGTGGAGGACCACTCCTATGGCTACACCTTC.

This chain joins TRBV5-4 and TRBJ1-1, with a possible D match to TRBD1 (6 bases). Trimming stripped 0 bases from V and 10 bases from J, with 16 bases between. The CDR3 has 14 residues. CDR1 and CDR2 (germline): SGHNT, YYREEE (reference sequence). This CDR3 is CASSLAGAPRGAFF. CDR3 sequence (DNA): TGTGCCAGCAGCTTGGCCGGGGCCCCCAGGGGAGCTTTCTTT.

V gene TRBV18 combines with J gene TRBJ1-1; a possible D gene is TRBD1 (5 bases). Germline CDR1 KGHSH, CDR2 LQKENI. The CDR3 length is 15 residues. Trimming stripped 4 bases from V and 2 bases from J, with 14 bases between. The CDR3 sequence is CASSRGWQSNTEAFF. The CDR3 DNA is TGTGCCAGCTCACGGGGCTGGCAGTCCAACACTGAAGCTTTCTTT.

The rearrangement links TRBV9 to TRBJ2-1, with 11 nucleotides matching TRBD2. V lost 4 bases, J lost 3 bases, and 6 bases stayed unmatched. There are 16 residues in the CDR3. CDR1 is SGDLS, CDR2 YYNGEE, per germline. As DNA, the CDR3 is TGTGCCAGCAGCCCCCAGACTAGCGGGATCTACAATGAGCAGTTCTTC. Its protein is CASSPQTSGIYNEQFF.

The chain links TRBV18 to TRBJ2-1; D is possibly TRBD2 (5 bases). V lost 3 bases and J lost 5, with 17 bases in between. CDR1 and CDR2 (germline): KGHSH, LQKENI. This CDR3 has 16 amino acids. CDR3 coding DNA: TGTGCCAGCTCACCTATCGACTACCCCGTCCACAATGAGCAGTTCTTC. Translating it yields CASSPIDYPVHNEQFF. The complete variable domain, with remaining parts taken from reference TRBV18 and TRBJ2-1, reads NAGVMQNPRHLVRRRGQEARLRCSPMKGHSHVYWYRQLPEEGLKFMVYLQKENIIDESGMPKERFSAEFPKEGPSILRIQQVVRGDSAAYFCASSPIDYPVHNEQFFGPGTRLTVL.

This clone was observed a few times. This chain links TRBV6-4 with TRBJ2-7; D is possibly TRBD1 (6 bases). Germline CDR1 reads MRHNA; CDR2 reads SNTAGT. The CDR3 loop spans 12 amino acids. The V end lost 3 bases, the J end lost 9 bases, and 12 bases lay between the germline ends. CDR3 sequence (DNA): TGTGCCAGCAGTGAAGACAGGACCCCGCAGTACTTC. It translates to CASSEDRTPQYF.

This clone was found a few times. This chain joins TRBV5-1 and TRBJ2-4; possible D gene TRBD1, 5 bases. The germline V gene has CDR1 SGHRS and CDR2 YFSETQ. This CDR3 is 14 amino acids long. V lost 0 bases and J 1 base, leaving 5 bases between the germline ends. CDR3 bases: TGCGCCAGCAGCTTGGGACAGGCCAAAAACATTCAGTACTTC. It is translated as CASSLGQAKNIQYF.

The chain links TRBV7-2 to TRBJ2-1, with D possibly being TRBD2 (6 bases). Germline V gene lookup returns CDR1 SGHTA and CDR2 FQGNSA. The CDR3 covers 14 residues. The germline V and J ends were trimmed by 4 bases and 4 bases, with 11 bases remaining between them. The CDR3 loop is CASSSNAGYNEQFF. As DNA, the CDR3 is TGTGCCAGCAGCTCCAACGCGGGGTACAATGAGCAGTTCTTC.

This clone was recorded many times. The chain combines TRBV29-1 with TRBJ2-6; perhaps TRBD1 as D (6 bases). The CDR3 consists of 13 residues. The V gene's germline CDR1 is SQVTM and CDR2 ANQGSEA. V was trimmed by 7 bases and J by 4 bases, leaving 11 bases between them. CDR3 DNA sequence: TGCAGCGGCCGACAGGCGGGGGCCAACGTCCTGACTTTC. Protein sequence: CSGRQAGANVLTF.

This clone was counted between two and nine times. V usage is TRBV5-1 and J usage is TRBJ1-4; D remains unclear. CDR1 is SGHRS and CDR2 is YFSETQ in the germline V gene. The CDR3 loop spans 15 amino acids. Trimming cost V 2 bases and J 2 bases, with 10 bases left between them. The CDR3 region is CASSLSGSTNEKLFF. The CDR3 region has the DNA TGCGCCAGCAGCTTATCAGGCAGTACTAATGAAAAACTGTTTTTT.